This T cell receptor beta chain is drawn from a study of immune evolution from preneoplasia to lung adenocarcinoma. The protocol was immunoSEQ multiplex PCR, while the TCRdb copy is restricted to in-frame clones and leaves out a portion. This table holds around 6,000 clones, 75% to 80% found once. The CDR3 spans 15 residues. Germline assignment: CDR1 SGDLS and CDR2 YYNGEE. The V gene end was trimmed by 4 bases and the J gene end by 3 bases; junction bases not matched to a gene: 9. The TCR sequence derives from a person aged 60 to 85 with lung adenocarcinoma. This chain connects TRBV9 to TRBJ2-7, with 8 positions matching TRBD1. Material: FFPE minimally invasive lung adenocarcinoma tissue. The CDR3 nucleotides are TGTGCCAGCAGCCTCCAGGGGGCGAATATCTACGAGCAGTACTTC. Translating gives CASSLQGANIYEQYF. The whole variable domain, remainder taken from reference TRBV9 and TRBJ2-7, is DSGVTQTPKHLITATGQRVTLRCSPRSGDLSVYWYQQSLDQGLQFLIQYYNGEERAKGNILERFSAQQFPDLHSELNLSSLELGDSALYFCASSLQGANIYEQYFGPGTRLTVT.